This TCR beta chain is drawn from a study of T cells after yellow fever vaccination. For the study at large: Fractions of low cell number were prepared using SMART-Seq v4 Ultra Low Input. Study outcomes and limitations: Relatively few clonotypes were ones that appeared in both CD4 and CD8 compartments. Although the secondary response was weaker, it peaked faster, at day 5 versus 15. The study re-detected most primary-vaccination clones after the booster (approximately 96% CD4, roughly 90% CD8).

One entry per CDR3 protein, called by TCRdb with MiXCR from the 5' RACE reads. The profile shows about 260,000 distinct CDR3 sequences, 10% to 15% of them singletons. Concerning this clonotype: The antigen is unknown.

Trimming stripped 4 bases from V and 2 bases from J, with 14 bases between. CDR1 and CDR2 from the germline V gene are SGHRS and YFSETQ. The CDR3 is made up of 15 amino acids. The sequence came from a man aged 25 to 45 who received the YFV17D yellow fever vaccine. The genes are TRBV5-1 and TRBJ2-3, with D possibly matching TRBD2 (6 bases). The source material was CD4+ T cells sorted from PBMCs, sampled 45 days after the yellow fever booster vaccination. In DNA, the CDR3 is TGCGCCAGCAGCAGAGGAGGGGAGAACACAGATACGCAGTATTTT. Its protein product is CASSRGGENTDTQYF.